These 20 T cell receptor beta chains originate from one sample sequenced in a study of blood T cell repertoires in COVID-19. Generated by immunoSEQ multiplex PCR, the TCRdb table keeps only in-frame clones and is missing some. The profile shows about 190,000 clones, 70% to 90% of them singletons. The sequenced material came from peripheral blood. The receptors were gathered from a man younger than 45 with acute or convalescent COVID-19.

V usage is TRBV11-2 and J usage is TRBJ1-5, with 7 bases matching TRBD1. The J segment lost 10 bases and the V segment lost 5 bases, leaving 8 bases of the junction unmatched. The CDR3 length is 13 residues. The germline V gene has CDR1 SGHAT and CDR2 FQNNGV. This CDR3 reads CASSPTTGEPQHF. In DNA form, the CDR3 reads TGTGCCAGCAGCCCTACCACAGGGGAACCCCAGCATTTT.

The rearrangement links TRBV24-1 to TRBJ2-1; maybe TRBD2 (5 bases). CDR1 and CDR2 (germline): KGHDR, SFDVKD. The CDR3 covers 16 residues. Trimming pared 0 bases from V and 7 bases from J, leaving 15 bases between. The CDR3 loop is CATSDLQRRGRNEQFF. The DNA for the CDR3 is TGTGCCACCAGTGATTTGCAGAGACGGGGTCGAAATGAGCAGTTCTTC.

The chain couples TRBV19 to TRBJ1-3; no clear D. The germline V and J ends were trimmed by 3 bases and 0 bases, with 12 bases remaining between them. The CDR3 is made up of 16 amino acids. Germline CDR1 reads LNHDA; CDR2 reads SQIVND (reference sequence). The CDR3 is CASSMRPGSSGNTIYF. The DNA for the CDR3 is TGTGCCAGTAGTATGCGCCCCGGGAGCTCTGGAAACACCATATATTTT.

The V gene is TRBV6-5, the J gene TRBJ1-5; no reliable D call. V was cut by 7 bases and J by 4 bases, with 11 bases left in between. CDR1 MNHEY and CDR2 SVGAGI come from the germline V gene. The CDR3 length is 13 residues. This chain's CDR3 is CASTADPNQPQHF. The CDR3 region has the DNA TGTGCCAGCACCGCAGATCCAAATCAGCCCCAGCATTTT.

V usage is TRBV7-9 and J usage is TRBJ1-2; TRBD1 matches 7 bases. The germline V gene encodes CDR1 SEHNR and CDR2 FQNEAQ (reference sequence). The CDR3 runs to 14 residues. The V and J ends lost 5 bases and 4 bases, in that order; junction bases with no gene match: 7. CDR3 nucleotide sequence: TGTGCCAGCAGCCAAGGGGGCGAAGGCTATGGCTACACCTTC. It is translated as CASSQGGEGYGYTF.

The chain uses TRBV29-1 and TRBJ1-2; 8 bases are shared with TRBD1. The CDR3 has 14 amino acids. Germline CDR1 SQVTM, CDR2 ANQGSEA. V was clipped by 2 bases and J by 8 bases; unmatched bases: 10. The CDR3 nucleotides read TGCAGCGTTGAACAGTTCGCCAGGGGGCGCGGCTACACCTTC. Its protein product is CSVEQFARGRGYTF.

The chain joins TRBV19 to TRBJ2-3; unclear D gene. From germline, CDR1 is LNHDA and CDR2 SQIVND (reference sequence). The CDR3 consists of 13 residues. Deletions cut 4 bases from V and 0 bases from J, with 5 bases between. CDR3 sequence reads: CASSTLSTDTQYF. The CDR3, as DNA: TGTGCCAGTAGTACCCTTAGCACAGATACGCAGTATTTT.

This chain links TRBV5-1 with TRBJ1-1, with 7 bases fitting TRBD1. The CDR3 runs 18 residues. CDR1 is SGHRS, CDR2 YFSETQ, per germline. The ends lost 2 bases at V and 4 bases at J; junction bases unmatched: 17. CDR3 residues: CASSLRGVGGESRTEAFF. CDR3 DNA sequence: TGCGCCAGCAGCTTAAGAGGTGTAGGGGGCGAGAGCCGCACTGAAGCTTTCTTT.

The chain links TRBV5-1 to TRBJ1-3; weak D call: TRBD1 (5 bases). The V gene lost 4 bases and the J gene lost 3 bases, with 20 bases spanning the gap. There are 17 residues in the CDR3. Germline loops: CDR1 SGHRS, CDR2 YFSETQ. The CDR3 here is CASSPGPGGFIGNTIYF. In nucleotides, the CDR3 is TGCGCCAGCAGCCCGGGTCCGGGGGGTTTTATTGGAAACACCATATATTTT.

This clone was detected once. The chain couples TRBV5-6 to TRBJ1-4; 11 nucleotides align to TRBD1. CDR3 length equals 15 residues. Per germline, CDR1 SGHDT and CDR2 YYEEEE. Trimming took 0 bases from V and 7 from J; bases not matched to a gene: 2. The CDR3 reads CASSLVGQGVEKLFF. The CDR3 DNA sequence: TGTGCCAGCAGCTTGGTGGGACAGGGGGTTGAAAAACTGTTTTTT.

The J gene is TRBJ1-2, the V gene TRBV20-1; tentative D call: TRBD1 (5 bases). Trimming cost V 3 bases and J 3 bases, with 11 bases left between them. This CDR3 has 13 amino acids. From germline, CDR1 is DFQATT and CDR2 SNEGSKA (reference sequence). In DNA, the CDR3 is TGCAGTGCTAGTAAGGACACATACTATGGCTACACCTTC. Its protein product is CSASKDTYYGYTF.

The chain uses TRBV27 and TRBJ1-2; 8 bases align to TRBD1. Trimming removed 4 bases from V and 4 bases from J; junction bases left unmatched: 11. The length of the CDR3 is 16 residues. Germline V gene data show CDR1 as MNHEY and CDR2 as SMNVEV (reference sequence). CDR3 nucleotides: TGTGCCAGCAGTTCGGACAGGGAAGAAATATTCTATGGCTACACCTTC. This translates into CASSSDREEIFYGYTF.

Here the CDR3 reads CASSFAGTSGRYEQYF. CDR3 coding DNA: TGTGCCAGCAGCTTTGCAGGGACTAGCGGGAGATACGAGCAGTACTTC. The chain joins TRBV12-1 to TRBJ2-7; the table assigns TRBD2, which was not confirmed against the DNA. TRBV12-1 is termed a pseudogene. The CDR3 totals 16 residues.

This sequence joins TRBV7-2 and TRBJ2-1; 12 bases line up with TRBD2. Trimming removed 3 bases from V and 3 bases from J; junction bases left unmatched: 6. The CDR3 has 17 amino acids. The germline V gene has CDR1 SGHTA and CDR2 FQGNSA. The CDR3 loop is CASSFSPGLAGYNEQFF. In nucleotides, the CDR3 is TGTGCCAGCAGCTTCAGTCCGGGACTAGCGGGCTACAATGAGCAGTTCTTC.

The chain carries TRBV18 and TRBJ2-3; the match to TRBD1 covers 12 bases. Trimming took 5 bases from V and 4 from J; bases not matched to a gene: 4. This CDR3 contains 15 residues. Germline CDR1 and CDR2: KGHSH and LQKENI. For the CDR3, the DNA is TGTGCCAGCTCAACGGGACAGGGGGCCGCAGATACGCAGTATTTT. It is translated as CASSTGQGAADTQYF.

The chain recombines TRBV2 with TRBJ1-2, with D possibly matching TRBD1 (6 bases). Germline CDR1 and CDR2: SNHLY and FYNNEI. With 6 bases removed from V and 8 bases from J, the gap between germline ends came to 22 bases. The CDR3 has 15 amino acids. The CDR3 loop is CASSEGWSGGNGYTF. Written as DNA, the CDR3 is TGTGCCAGCAGCGAGGGCTGGTCGGGGGGCAACGGCTACACCTTC.

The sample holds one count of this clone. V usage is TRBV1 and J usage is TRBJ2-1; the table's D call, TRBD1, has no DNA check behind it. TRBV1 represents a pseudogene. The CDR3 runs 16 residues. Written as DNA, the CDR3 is TGCACCAGCAGCCAAGAGGCGGGGACAGGGGACGGTGAGCAGTTCTTC. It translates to CTSSQEAGTGDGEQFF.

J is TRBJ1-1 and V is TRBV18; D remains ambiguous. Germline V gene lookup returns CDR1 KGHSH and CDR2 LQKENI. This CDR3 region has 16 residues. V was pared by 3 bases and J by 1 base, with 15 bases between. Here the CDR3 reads CASSPTSPGRNTEAFF. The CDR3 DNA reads TGTGCCAGCTCACCTACCAGCCCTGGGAGGAACACTGAAGCTTTCTTT.

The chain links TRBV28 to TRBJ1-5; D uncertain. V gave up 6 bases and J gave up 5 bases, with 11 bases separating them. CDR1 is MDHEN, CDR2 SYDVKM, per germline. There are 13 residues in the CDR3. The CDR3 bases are TGTGCCAGCAGCCCTGCGAGTTATCAGCCCCAGCATTTT. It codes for CASSPASYQPQHF.

This CDR3 is CASSQDLVQPQHF. DNA of the CDR3: TGTGCCAGCAGCCAAGATCTCGTGCAGCCCCAGCATTTT. The chain employs TRBV3-1 (or the pseudogene TRBV3-2) and TRBJ1-5; D is unclear. Germline V gene data show CDR1 as LGHDT and CDR2 as YNNKEL (reference sequence). V dropped 0 bases and J dropped 7 bases, with 7 bases sitting between them. The CDR3 loop spans 13 amino acids.